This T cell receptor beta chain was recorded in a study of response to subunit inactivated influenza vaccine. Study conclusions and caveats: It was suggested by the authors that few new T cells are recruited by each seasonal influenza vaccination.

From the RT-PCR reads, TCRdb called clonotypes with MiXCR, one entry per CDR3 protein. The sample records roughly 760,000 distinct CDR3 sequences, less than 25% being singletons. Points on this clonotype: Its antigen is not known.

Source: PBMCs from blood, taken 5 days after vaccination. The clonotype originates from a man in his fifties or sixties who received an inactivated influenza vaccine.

DNA for the CDR3: TGCGCCAGCAGCTTTGGGGGCGAGGGCACTGAAGCTTTCTTT. This sequence encodes CASSFGGEGTEAFF. The V call is TRBV5-1, the J call TRBJ1-1, with a tentative D call TRBD1 (6 bases). Trimming pared 2 bases from V and 4 bases from J, leaving 12 bases between. The CDR3 covers 14 residues. CDR1 and CDR2 (germline): SGHRS, YFSETQ.